Presented here are 6 T cell receptor beta chains from one specimen sequenced in a study of blood T cell repertoires in COVID-19. Generated by immunoSEQ multiplex PCR, the TCRdb table keeps only in-frame clones and is missing some. The profile shows tens of thousands of clones, 75% to 90% of them singletons. Sequenced input: peripheral blood. Receptors were obtained from a human donor in a cohort sampled during active COVID-19.

This clone was found a few times. This CDR3 reads CASRTPGHYEQYF. Here the CDR3 DNA reads TGTGCCAGCCGAACCCCTGGGCACTACGAGCAGTACTTC. This chain links TRBV6-5 with TRBJ2-7; D gene ambiguous. V dropped 8 bases and J dropped 3 bases, with 14 bases sitting between them. The CDR3 loop spans 13 amino acids. Germline-derived CDR1 and CDR2 are MNHEY and SVGAGI.

The V call is TRBV10-3, the J call TRBJ1-5; D perhaps matches TRBD1 (5 bases). Germline V gene lookup returns CDR1 ENHRY and CDR2 SYGVKD. V lost 6 bases and J lost 1, with 10 bases in between. This CDR3 contains 14 residues. CDR3 region: CAIRGTGSNQPQHF. For the CDR3, the DNA is TGTGCCATCAGGGGGACTGGGAGCAATCAGCCCCAGCATTTT.

The rearrangement uses TRBV30 and TRBJ2-7, with a tentative D call TRBD1 (5 bases). This CDR3 spans 13 amino acids. Trimming shortened V by 3 bases and J by 7 bases, and 16 bases separated the two germline ends. Per germline, CDR1 GTSNPN and CDR2 SVGIG (reference sequence). CDR3: CAWSIDSREEQYF. CDR3 in DNA: TGTGCCTGGAGCATCGACAGCCGTGAGGAGCAGTACTTC.

The chain uses TRBV19 and TRBJ2-7, with TRBD1 identical over 7 bases. This CDR3 is 14 amino acids long. The germline V gene has CDR1 LNHDA and CDR2 SQIVND (reference sequence). Losses at the gene ends were 4 bases for V and 3 bases for J; bases not matched to a gene: 6. The CDR3 here is CASSTTTGIYEQYF. The CDR3 bases are TGTGCCAGTAGTACGACGACAGGGATCTACGAGCAGTACTTC.

This chain connects TRBV5-1 to TRBJ1-2, with 12 bases matching TRBD1. V was pared by 5 bases and J by 4 bases, with 9 bases of the junction left unmatched. The CDR3 has 16 amino acids. The germline CDR1 and CDR2 sequences are SGHRS and YFSETQ. The DNA for the CDR3 is TGCGCCAGCAGTTCTCCGGGACAGGGGGCCCGCTATGGCTACACCTTC. Its protein product is CASSSPGQGARYGYTF.

This clone was seen just once. The chain combines TRBV15 with TRBJ2-3; D is possibly TRBD2 (5 bases). This CDR3 has 14 residues. V lost 0 bases and J lost 4, with 8 bases in between. CDR1 is LNHNV and CDR2 is YYDKDF in the germline V gene (reference sequence). The CDR3 reads CATSRDRGPDTQYF. The CDR3 coding sequence is TGTGCCACCAGCAGAGATCGAGGGCCAGATACGCAGTATTTT.